The clone carrying this T cell receptor beta chain showed up just a few times. Alongside a J-beta primer mix, a sample-barcoded 5' primer served in a second PCR lasting about 7 to 11 cycles. All cDNA molecules were each tagged by a template-switch adaptor with 12 random nucleotides. TCRdb recomputed calls from the 5' RACE reads with MiXCR, one row per CDR3 protein. This table has about 1.6 million distinct CDR3 sequences, about 32% appearing once. This specimen comes from a study of blood T cells in healthy people across ages. Material: blood. This sequence was found in a woman aged 25 to 39 in good health.

CDR3 DNA: TGTGCCAGCAGCTTGGGGCCGGGGGACGAGCAGTACTTC. It translates to CASSLGPGDEQYF. The chain uses TRBV5-6 and TRBJ2-7, with D perhaps TRBD2 (6 bases). Trimming left V 0 bases short and J 5 bases short, with 9 bases between. Germline assignment: CDR1 SGHDT and CDR2 YYEEEE. This CDR3 has 13 residues. Full variable domain (missing parts from reference TRBV5-6 and TRBJ2-7): DAGVTQSPTHLIKTRGQQVTLRCSPKSGHDTVSWYQQALGQGPQFIFQYYEEEERQRGNFPDRFSGHQFPNYSSELNVNALLLGDSALYLCASSLGPGDEQYFGPGTRLTVT.